This T cell receptor (beta chain) was observed in a study of T cells after yellow fever vaccination. UMIs and a universal primer site were added when TCR cDNA was made by 5'RACE template switching. TCRdb independently ran MiXCR on the 5' RACE reads; one entry per CDR3 protein. The table has around 360,000 distinct CDR3 sequences, 11% seen once; the top ten hold around 20%. There are 15 residues in the CDR3. V lost 4 bases and J lost 2; bases outside the gene matches: 7. The germline gives CDR1 MNHEY, CDR2 SMNVEV (reference sequence). The sample in question was PBMCs, obtained on the day of the first yellow fever vaccination. The receptor comes from a man aged 18 to 29 who received the YFV17D yellow fever vaccine. The gene calls are TRBV27 and TRBJ1-2, with 7 bases identical to TRBD1. The chain's CDR3 is CASSYSHRGNYGYTF. The CDR3 coding sequence is TGTGCCAGCAGTTACTCTCACAGGGGAAACTATGGCTACACCTTC.